This entry features one TCR beta chain sequence. The length of the CDR3 is 14 residues. Per the germline V gene, CDR1 is SQVTM and CDR2 is ANQGSEA. Germline trimming cut 7 bases from V and 0 bases from J; bases unmatched to any gene: 7. This entry comes from a study of blood T cell repertoires in COVID-19. On the study more broadly: Samples taken during acute and convalescent COVID-19 were collected in the United States, Italy and Spain.

Original analysis: Reference gene primer amplification gave estimated nucleated cell counts. Some clones are missing from TCRdb's copy, which holds only in-frame ones; the method was immunoSEQ multiplex PCR. Clonal size and the V and J genes are those of that table, whereas D and trimming came from the DNA. The table shows some 45,000 clones, with around 80% occurring only once. The sequence came from a human donor in a cohort sampled during active COVID-19. The sample consisted of peripheral blood. The chain joins TRBV29-1 to TRBJ2-7; 9 nucleotides align to TRBD2. The CDR3 coding sequence is TGCAGCGGGGGTAGCGGGGGAGTCTCCTACGAGCAGTACTTC. Translation gives CSGGSGGVSYEQYF.